This T cell receptor (beta chain) was recovered during a study of blood T cell repertoires in COVID-19. About the study: Donors in the United States, Italy and Spain gave samples during acute or convalescent COVID-19. Sources were T cells, B-cell-depleted T cells, or PBMCs; the material itself was cDNA or gDNA.

Per the authors' pipeline: By means of reference gene primer amplification, nucleated cell counts were estimated. Profiling relied on immunoSEQ multiplex PCR, and the TCRdb table lists in-frame clones only, not all of them. D and trimming were read from the DNA, whereas the V and J calls and clone size are those reported in that table. Among approximately 150,000 clones listed, around nine tenths were seen once. CDR1 and CDR2 (germline): KGHSH, LQKENI. The CDR3 spans 14 residues. The V gene lost 6 bases and the J gene lost 1 base, with 12 bases spanning the gap. Sequencing was carried out using peripheral blood. The chain employs TRBV18 and TRBJ1-1; D gene ambiguous. This sequence was found in a woman aged 45-60 years with active or convalescent COVID-19. CDR3 sequence: CASSPPGRNTEAFF. The CDR3 DNA reads as TGTGCCAGCTCCCCGCCCGGTAGGAACACTGAAGCTTTCTTT.